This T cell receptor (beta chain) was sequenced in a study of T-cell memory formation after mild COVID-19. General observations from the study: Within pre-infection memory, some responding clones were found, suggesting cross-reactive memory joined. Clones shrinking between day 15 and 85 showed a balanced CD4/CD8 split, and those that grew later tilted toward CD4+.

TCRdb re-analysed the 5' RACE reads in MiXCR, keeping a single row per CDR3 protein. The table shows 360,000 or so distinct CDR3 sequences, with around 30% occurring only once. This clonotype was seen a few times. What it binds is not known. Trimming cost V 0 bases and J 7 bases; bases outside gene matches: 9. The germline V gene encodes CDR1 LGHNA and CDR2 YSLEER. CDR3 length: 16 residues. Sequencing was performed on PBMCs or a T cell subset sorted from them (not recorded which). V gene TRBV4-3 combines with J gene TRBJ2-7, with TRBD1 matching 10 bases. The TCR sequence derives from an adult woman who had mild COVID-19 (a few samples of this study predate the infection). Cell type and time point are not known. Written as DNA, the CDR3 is TGCGCCAGCAGCCAAGATCAGGGGACAGGGGCGGGAGAGCAGTACTTC. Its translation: CASSQDQGTGAGEQYF.